The rows below give T cell receptor beta chains drawn from one sample of a study of T cells after yellow fever vaccination. TCRdb re-called the 5' RACE reads through MiXCR, storing one row per CDR3 protein. Of 500,000 to 550,000 distinct CDR3 sequences detected, about a fifth appear once; the ten largest clones hold roughly 16%. The material was PBMCs, obtained less than 25 days after the first yellow fever vaccination. The receptor source for this set is a young man who received the YFV17D yellow fever vaccine. Each CDR3 is given with its conserved first and last residue. Fields, in order: J gene, clone size, V gene, D gene, CDR3 DNA, CDR3 protein. D genes are given only for firm matches. Size is stated for part of the rows, as once, few or many counts, or as a class when the clone is expanded.

TRBJ1-2 few TRBV2 NA TGTGCCAGCAGAACCGGGACCGGAGGGGTTCGCGGCTACACCTTC CASRTGTGGVRGYTF
TRBJ2-6 NA TRBV20-1 NA TGCAGTGCTAGAGTTCGATCTGGGGCCAACGTCCTGACTTTC CSARVRSGANVLTF
TRBJ1-2 NA TRBV7-2 TRBD1 TGTGCCAGCAGCTTAGCTTACAGGGGCAATAACTATGGCTACACCTTC CASSLAYRGNNYGYTF
TRBJ2-4 few TRBV10-3 NA TGTGCCATCAGTGAGCCCCGAGCCAAAAACATTCAGTACTTC CAISEPRAKNIQYF
TRBJ2-3 NA TRBV7-6 TRBD1 TGTGCCAGCAGCAGCCGACAGGGTATGAATACGCAGTATTTT CASSSRQGMNTQYF
TRBJ2-7 NA TRBV20-1 TRBD1 TGCAGTGCTAGAGAACAGGGGCCCCACCGCGAGCAGTACTTC CSAREQGPHREQYF
TRBJ2-5 NA TRBV20-1 NA TGCAGTGCGGGGGGACTCCACTTGGGGGAGACCCAGTACTTC CSAGGLHLGETQYF
TRBJ2-5 NA TRBV6-2/TRBV6-3 NA TGTGCCAGCAGAACCTTTACCCGGGAACCGCGAGAGACCCAGTACTTC CASRTFTREPRETQYF
TRBJ2-2 NA TRBV7-9 NA TGTGCCACCAAAATTTTGCGGGGTGACACCGGGGAGCTGTTTTTT CATKILRGDTGELFF
TRBJ2-5 once TRBV13 TRBD1 TGTGCCAGCAGCTTATTCGGACAGGGGCGCCAAGAGACCCAGTACTTC CASSLFGQGRQETQYF
TRBJ2-5 NA TRBV7-3 NA TGTGCCAGCAGCTCCGGCCCCCGGGAGACCCAGTACTTC CASSSGPRETQYF
TRBJ2-7 few TRBV7-8 TRBD2 TGTGCCAGCAGCATAGCGGGCGAGCAGTACTTC CASSIAGEQYF
TRBJ2-3 NA TRBV15 NA TGTGCCACCAGCAGAGACCGTCACACAGATACGCAGTATTTT CATSRDRHTDTQYF
TRBJ2-7 few TRBV27 NA TGTGCCAGCAGTTCGTTACTAGGAGGGTGGTACGAGCAGTACTTC CASSSLLGGWYEQYF
TRBJ1-1 NA TRBV7-2 NA TGTGCCAGCAGCACGGACATGAACACTGAAGCTTTCTTT CASSTDMNTEAFF
TRBJ2-3 few TRBV7-9 NA TGTGCCAGCAGCCTAGCCGGGCGGGGATTAACAGATACGCAGTATTTT CASSLAGRGLTDTQYF
TRBJ2-2 many TRBV25-1 NA TGTGCCAGCAGTGAATTGCGCAGCACCTCCGGGGAGCTGTTTTTT CASSELRSTSGELFF
TRBJ2-5 NA TRBV5-1 NA TGCGCCAGCAGGATAGGGACAACGGAGACCCAGTACTTC CASRIGTTETQYF
TRBJ1-5 NA TRBV10-2 NA TGCGCCAGCACCGTAACTGCATATCAGCCCCAGCATTTT CASTVTAYQPQHF
TRBJ1-2 once TRBV3-1 NA TGTGCCAGCACCCCCTTCGAAGGGTATGGCTACACCTTC CASTPFEGYGYTF
TRBJ2-1 few TRBV11-2 NA TGTGCCAGCAGTTCCGGGGGTTATAAGTTCTTC CASSSGGYKFF
TRBJ2-7 NA TRBV18 TRBD2 TGTGCCAGCTCACCAACTAGCGGAATCCTCTCCTACGAGCAGTACTTC CASSPTSGILSYEQYF
TRBJ1-5 few TRBV18 NA TGTGCCAGCTCAACGTACAATCAGCCCCAGCATTTT CASSTYNQPQHF
TRBJ1-2 few TRBV7-8 NA TGTGCCAGCAGCCCCGGGGTACATTATGGCTACACCTTC CASSPGVHYGYTF
TRBJ1-6 NA TRBV10-3 NA TGTGCCATCAGTGGGGAAAACTATTCACCCCTCCACTTT CAISGENYSPLHF
TRBJ2-3 few TRBV6-2/TRBV6-3 NA TGTGCCAGCAGGGACCCTTCCAAAGCGCAGTATTTT CASRDPSKAQYF
TRBJ2-1 few TRBV12-1 NA TGTGCCAGCAGCCCGGGACTAGAAAGAAACAATGAGCAGTTCTTC CASSPGLERNNEQFF
TRBJ2-7 NA TRBV4-1 TRBD2 TGCGCCAGCAGCCAAGCGACTAGCTCGGGCGAGCAGTACTTC CASSQATSSGEQYF
TRBJ1-1 few TRBV4-1 TRBD1 TGCGCCAGAGATATAGGACAGGGGCACACTGAAGCTTTCTTT CARDIGQGHTEAFF
TRBJ1-2 few TRBV12-3/TRBV12-4 TRBD1 TGTGCCAGCAGAGACGGGACAGGGAATGGCTACACCTTC CASRDGTGNGYTF
TRBJ2-1 few TRBV2 TRBD2 TGTACCAGCAGTTTTAGGCTAGCGGGGGGTCACTCCTACAATGAGCAGTTCTTC CTSSFRLAGGHSYNEQFF
TRBJ2-5 few TRBV7-2 NA TGTGCCAGCAGCTTAAAGGCGTACAATCTGGTCCAAGAGACCCAGTACTTC CASSLKAYNLVQETQYF
TRBJ2-3 many TRBV5-1 NA TGCGCCAGCAGCGTGGATTCTGGAGATACGCAGTATTTT CASSVDSGDTQYF
TRBJ2-3 few TRBV5-1 TRBD2 TGCGCCAGCAGCCCACCGATTAGCGGGGGTACAGATACGCAGTATTTT CASSPPISGGTDTQYF
TRBJ2-7 few TRBV4-1 NA TGCGCCAGCAGCCAAGCAAACACCGGCTCCTACGAGCAGTACTTC CASSQANTGSYEQYF
TRBJ1-1 NA TRBV6-1 NA TGTGCCGGGGGGCAGGGTGCCTGGGGGACTGAAGCTTTCTTT CAGGQGAWGTEAFF
TRBJ2-6 NA TRBV5-4 NA TGTGCCAGCAGTCTCCCCGGGTTCGGGGCCAACGTCCTGACTTTC CASSLPGFGANVLTF